This T cell receptor (beta chain) was recorded in a study of blood T cell repertoires in COVID-19. Study background: Specimens from acute and convalescent COVID-19 originated in the United States, Italy and Spain. Sample material is recorded as cDNA or gDNA derived from T cells, B-cell-depleted T cells, or PBMCs.

Original processing notes: Nucleated cell number was recorded as an estimate derived from reference gene primer amplification. The repertoire was sequenced with immunoSEQ multiplex PCR; TCRdb's copy has only in-frame clones and lacks some. V and J calls and clone size are as listed in that table; D and trimming were resolved from the DNA. Of 250,000 to 300,000 clones in the sample, approximately 81% are singletons; the top ten hold 4.2%. This clone has a single count. This receptor was taken from a man between 60 and 75 years old with acute or convalescent COVID-19. The sequenced sample consisted of peripheral blood.

CDR3 bases: TGTGCCAGCAGCTTTAACAGGGCTAACACCGGGGAGCTGTTTTTT. This encodes CASSFNRANTGELFF. The rearrangement uses TRBV7-9 and TRBJ2-2; D might be TRBD1 (6 bases). CDR1 is SEHNR, CDR2 FQNEAQ, per germline (reference sequence). Trimming left V 3 bases short and J 2 bases short, with 10 bases between. The CDR3 sequence is 15 residues long.